This TCR beta chain was observed in a study of control samples from healthy donors and cancer patients. This clone was detected only a few times. Germline assignment: CDR1 LGHNA and CDR2 YNFKEQ. The CDR3 has 17 residues. V shed 3 bases and J 7 bases; nucleotides not matched to a gene: 7. Measured with immunoSEQ multiplex PCR; TCRdb has only the in-frame clones, and not every one. The sample lists approximately 97,000 clones, 80% to 95% occurring once. The sample comprised blood. The TCR was taken from a human donor in good health. The donor label of this sample is uncertain. The chain employs TRBV4-2 and TRBJ2-2; 14 nucleotides agree with TRBD2. The CDR3: CASSHVTSGGAVGELFF. The CDR3 bases are TGTGCCAGCAGCCACGTGACTAGCGGGGGGGCCGTCGGGGAGCTGTTTTTT.